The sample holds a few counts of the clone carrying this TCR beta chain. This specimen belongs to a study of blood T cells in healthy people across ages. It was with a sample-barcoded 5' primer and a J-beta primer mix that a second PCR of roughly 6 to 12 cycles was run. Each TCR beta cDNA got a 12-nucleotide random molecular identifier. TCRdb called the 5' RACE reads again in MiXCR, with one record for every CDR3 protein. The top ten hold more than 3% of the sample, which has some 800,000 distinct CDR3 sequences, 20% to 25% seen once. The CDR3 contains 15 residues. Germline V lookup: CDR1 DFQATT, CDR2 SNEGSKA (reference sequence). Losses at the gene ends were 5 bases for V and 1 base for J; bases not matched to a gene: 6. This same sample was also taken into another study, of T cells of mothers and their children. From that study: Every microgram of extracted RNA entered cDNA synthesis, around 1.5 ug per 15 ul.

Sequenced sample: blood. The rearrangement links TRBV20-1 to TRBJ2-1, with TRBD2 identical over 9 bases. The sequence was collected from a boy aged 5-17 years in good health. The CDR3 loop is CSAVLAGRSYNEQFF. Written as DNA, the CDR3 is TGCAGTGCTGTTCTAGCGGGAAGGTCCTACAATGAGCAGTTCTTC.